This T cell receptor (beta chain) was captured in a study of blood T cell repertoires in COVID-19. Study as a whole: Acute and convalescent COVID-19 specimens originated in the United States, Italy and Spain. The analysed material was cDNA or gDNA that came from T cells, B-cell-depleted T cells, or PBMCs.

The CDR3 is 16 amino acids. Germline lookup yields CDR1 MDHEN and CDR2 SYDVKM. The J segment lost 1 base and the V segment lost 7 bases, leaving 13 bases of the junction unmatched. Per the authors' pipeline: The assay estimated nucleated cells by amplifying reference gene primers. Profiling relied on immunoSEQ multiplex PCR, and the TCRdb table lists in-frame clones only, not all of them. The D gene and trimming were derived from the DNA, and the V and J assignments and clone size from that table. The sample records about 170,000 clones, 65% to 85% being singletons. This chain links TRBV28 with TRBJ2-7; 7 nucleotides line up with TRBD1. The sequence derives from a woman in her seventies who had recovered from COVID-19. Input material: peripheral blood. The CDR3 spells CASTPQGTVLSYEQYF. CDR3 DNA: TGTGCCAGCACGCCCCAGGGGACAGTTCTTTCCTACGAGCAGTACTTC.